A selection of T cell receptor beta chains follows, all from one sample in a study of CD8+CD57+ T cells in acquired aplastic anemia. TCRdb passed the reads through MiXCR, listing each CDR3 protein once. The profile shows 150,000 to 200,000 distinct CDR3 sequences, less than 65% of them singletons. The sequenced material came from sorted CD4+, CD8+, or CD8+CD57+ T cells (not recorded which) from PBMCs. These TCRs come from a human donor with severe aplastic anemia or a healthy control (not recorded which). Both conserved end residues are part of each CDR3. A D gene is named only where the DNA matches it firmly. Where a row states a size, it is once, few, many or the class of an expanded clone; other rows omit it.

TRBJ2-7,-,TRBD2,TRBV29-1,TGCAGCGTGGGGACTAGCGGGGCGTACGAGCAGTACTTC,CSVGTSGAYEQYF
TRBJ2-7,-,-,TRBV9,TGTGCCAGCAGCGTAGGAAGCCAGTGCGAGCAGTACTTC,CASSVGSQCEQYF
TRBJ2-7,-,TRBD2,TRBV5-1,TGCGCCAGCAGCGGTAGCGGGGGGGTATACGAGCAGTACTTC,CASSGSGGVYEQYF
TRBJ2-1,-,TRBD2,TRBV5-1,TGCGCCAGCAGCTCGAGGACTAGCGGGGTCGAGCAGTTCTTC,CASSSRTSGVEQFF
TRBJ1-1,-,-,TRBV10-3,TGTGCCATCAGTAGGGGGACATCCAACACTGAAGCTTTCTTT,CAISRGTSNTEAFF
TRBJ2-5,-,-,TRBV24-1,TGTGCCACCAGTGATGGGGGTTTCGGGACCCAGTACTTC,CATSDGGFGTQYF
TRBJ2-2,many,TRBD2,TRBV12-3/TRBV12-4,TGTGCCAGCAGTTCATGGCGGGGGGGCTCTGGTCGGAGCGGGGAGCTGTTTTTT,CASSSWRGGSGRSGELFF
TRBJ1-1,-,-,TRBV29-1,TGCAGCGTTTTGCTGAACACTGAAGCTTTCTTT,CSVLLNTEAFF
TRBJ1-6,few,TRBD1,TRBV6-5,TGTGCCAGCAGCCATGGACAGGGAAATTCACCCCTCCACTTT,CASSHGQGNSPLHF
TRBJ2-3,-,-,TRBV20-1,TGCAGTGCTAGAGTGGGCGATACGCAGTATTTT,CSARVGDTQYF
TRBJ2-7,-,-,TRBV25-1,TGTGCCAGCAGTGCTCCAGAGGGGGGTGGTACCTACGAGCAGTACTTC,CASSAPEGGGTYEQYF
TRBJ1-2,many,TRBD1,TRBV9,TGTGCCAGCAGCGGATGGACAGGGGAGGACTATGGCTACACCTTC,CASSGWTGEDYGYTF
TRBJ2-7,-,TRBD2,TRBV7-9,TGTGCCAGCAGTCCCGAGGGACTAGCGGGGGAACAGTACTTC,CASSPEGLAGEQYF
TRBJ2-7,-,-,TRBV7-9,TGTGCCAGCAGCTTATTCGGGTTGGGGAAGGCCGTCTACGAGCAGTACTTC,CASSLFGLGKAVYEQYF
TRBJ1-5,-,-,TRBV30,TGTGCCTGGAGTGTGGGGGCACCGAATCAGCCCCAGCATTTT,CAWSVGAPNQPQHF
TRBJ1-1,-,-,TRBV10-1,TGCGCCAGCAGTTCCAGTGGGTGGACTGAAGCTTTCTTT,CASSSSGWTEAFF
TRBJ1-3,-,-,TRBV11-2,TGTGCCAGCAGCTTAGTTGGAATCGGAAACACCATATATTTT,CASSLVGIGNTIYF
TRBJ1-5,-,-,TRBV2,TGTGCCAGCAGTGAAGCGCCTTCACGGACTAGCAATCAGCCCCAGCATTTT,CASSEAPSRTSNQPQHF
TRBJ1-2,many,-,TRBV25-1,TGTGCCAGCAGTAGGGACACTTCTAACTATGGCTACACCTTC,CASSRDTSNYGYTF
TRBJ2-7,once,-,TRBV20-1,TGCAGTGCTCGAGACACTGTCTCCTACGAGCAGTACTTC,CSARDTVSYEQYF
TRBJ1-5,-,-,TRBV24-1,TGTGCCACCAGTCAGGGGCTGAGCAATCAGCCCCAGCATTTT,CATSQGLSNQPQHF
TRBJ2-1,-,TRBD2,TRBV29-1,TGCAGCGATACGACTAGCCACAATGAGCAGTTCTTC,CSDTTSHNEQFF
TRBJ2-7,many,-,TRBV5-6,TGTGCCAGCAGCTTGGGCAGAACCTACGAGCAGTACTTC,CASSLGRTYEQYF
TRBJ2-7,-,-,TRBV20-1,TGCAGTGCTAGAACACCGGGACGGAGCTCCTACGAGCAGTACTTC,CSARTPGRSSYEQYF
TRBJ1-4,-,TRBD1,TRBV5-4,TGTGCCAGCAGCTTGGGAGGGGGCTATGAAAAGCTGTTTTTT,CASSLGGGYEKLFF
TRBJ2-2,-,-,TRBV6-5,TGTGCCAGCAGACCTAGGGACCCCCTGACCGGGGAGCTGTTTTTT,CASRPRDPLTGELFF
TRBJ2-7,-,-,TRBV7-2,TGTGCCAGCAGCTTAGCCCCCCGGAACTACGAGCAGTACTTC,CASSLAPRNYEQYF
TRBJ2-7,-,-,TRBV7-9,TGCGCCAGCAGCCAAGAAGAAGGGGGTCTCAACTACGAGCAGTACTTC,CASSQEEGGLNYEQYF
TRBJ1-1,-,-,TRBV7-2,TGTGCCAGCAGCTTATCGGGCAACGGGAACACTGAAGCTTTCTTT,CASSLSGNGNTEAFF
TRBJ2-5,few,TRBD2,TRBV7-9,TGTGCCAGCAGCTTACTCGCCGCTAGCGGGGGGGGAGAGACCCAGTACTTC,CASSLLAASGGGETQYF
TRBJ2-1,-,TRBD1,TRBV25-1,TGTGCCAGCAGTCAGACAGGGATTATCTACAATGAGCAGTTCTTC,CASSQTGIIYNEQFF
TRBJ2-7,many,-,TRBV5-8,TGTGCCAGCAGCTTTTACCCGCCAGGGACCTACGAGCAGTACTTC,CASSFYPPGTYEQYF
TRBJ1-4,-,-,TRBV7-9,TGTGCCAGCGGAACAGGGTTTGAAAAACTGTTTTTT,CASGTGFEKLFF
TRBJ2-2,many,TRBD1,TRBV7-3,TGTGCCAGCAGCTACGGGACAGGGGGCTTAACCGGGGAGCTGTTTTTT,CASSYGTGGLTGELFF
TRBJ2-1,-,TRBD2,TRBV7-3,TGTGCCAGCAGCTTAGATCAATTGGTCGGGACTAGCGGGATTGTTGAGCAGTTCTTC,CASSLDQLVGTSGIVEQFF
TRBJ1-2,once,-,TRBV19,TGTGCCAGTAGTAGGGCCCATACGGATGGCTACACCTTC,CASSRAHTDGYTF
TRBJ2-1,-,TRBD1,TRBV24-1,TGTGCCACCAGCGTGCGAACACTGGACAGGGCATACAATGAGCAGTTCTTC,CATSVRTLDRAYNEQFF
TRBJ2-1,-,-,TRBV24-1,TGTGCCACCAGTGAATATGGACAGTACAATGAGCAGTTCTTC,CATSEYGQYNEQFF
TRBJ2-3,-,-,TRBV24-1,TGTGCCACCAGTGATCTAGACAGCCTCACAGATACGCAGTATTTT,CATSDLDSLTDTQYF